This T cell receptor beta chain appears in the sequencing data of a study of T cells in tumors after PD-1 blockade. On this clone: Compared with germline, one end of the junction differs, possibly owing to a read error. In the same sample, other DNA sequences code for this CDR3.

Profiling relied on immunoSEQ multiplex PCR, and the TCRdb table lists in-frame clones only, not all of them. Of 3,500 to 4,500 clones listed, less than 75% were seen once; the top ten hold 10% to 15%. CDR1 is LNHDA, CDR2 SQIVND, per germline (reference sequence). The CDR3 has 14 residues. Site-matched primary tumor biopsies were taken before and after PD-1 blockade. V and J are TRBV19 and TRBJ1-2; a weak D match, TRBD1 (6 bases). This sequence was found in a human donor with basal cell carcinoma. Sequencing was performed on tumor tissue, taken before anti-PD-1 treatment. The CDR3 nucleotides read TGTGCCAGTAGTATGAAGGGACAAGGGCATGGCTACACCTTT. This translates into CASSMKGQGHGYTF.